The TCR beta chain described here comes from a study of PD-1 blockade in classical Hodgkin lymphoma. As regards this clone: What it recognizes is unknown.

The CDR3 totals 15 residues. The germline V gene encodes CDR1 SGHRS and CDR2 YFSETQ. V was pared by 0 bases and J by 2 bases, with 10 bases between. In every patient, relapse followed autologous stem cell transplantation, while exposure to brentuximab vedotin differed. Complete response, partial response or progressive disease was recorded as best response. Profiling relied on immunoSEQ multiplex PCR, and the TCRdb table lists in-frame clones only, not all of them. Here the sample spans about 9,900 clones, approximately 90% being singletons. Overall study results and limits: Diversity similar to that of newly diagnosed patients was seen at baseline in complete responders. TCR diversity rose significantly by C4D1 in CD4+ but not CD8+ cells. A reduction in baseline TCR diversity was reportedly seen in newly diagnosed patients relative to healthy donors.

This chain links TRBV5-1 with TRBJ2-3; D perhaps matches TRBD1 (5 bases). The material sequenced was peripheral blood mononuclear cells (PBMCs), taken at baseline. This receptor was obtained from a human donor with classical Hodgkin lymphoma. Here the CDR3 reads CASSLEGPITDTQYF. In DNA, the CDR3 is TGCGCCAGCAGCTTGGAGGGGCCAATCACAGATACGCAGTATTTT. The whole variable domain, filled in from reference TRBV5-1 and TRBJ2-3, reads KAGVTQTPRYLIKTRGQQVTLSCSPISGHRSVSWYQQTPGQGLQFLFEYFSETQRNKGNFPGRFSGRQFSNSRSEMNVSTLELGDSALYLCASSLEGPITDTQYFGPGTRLTVL.